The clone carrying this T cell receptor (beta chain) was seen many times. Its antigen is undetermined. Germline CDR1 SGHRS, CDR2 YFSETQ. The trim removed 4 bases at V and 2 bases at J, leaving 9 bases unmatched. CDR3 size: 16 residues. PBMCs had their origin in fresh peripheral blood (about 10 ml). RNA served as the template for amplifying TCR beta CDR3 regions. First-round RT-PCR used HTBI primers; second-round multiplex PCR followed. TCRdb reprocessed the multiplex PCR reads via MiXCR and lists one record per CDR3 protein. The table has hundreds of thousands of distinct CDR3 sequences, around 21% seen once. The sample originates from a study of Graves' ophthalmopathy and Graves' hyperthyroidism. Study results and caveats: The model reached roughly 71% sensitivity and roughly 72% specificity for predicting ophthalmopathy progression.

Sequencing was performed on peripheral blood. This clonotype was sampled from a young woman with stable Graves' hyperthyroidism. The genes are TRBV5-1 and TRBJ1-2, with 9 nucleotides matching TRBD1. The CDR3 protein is CASSPGTGRLNYGYTF. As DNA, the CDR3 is TGCGCCAGCAGCCCAGGGACAGGGCGGTTAAACTATGGCTACACCTTC.